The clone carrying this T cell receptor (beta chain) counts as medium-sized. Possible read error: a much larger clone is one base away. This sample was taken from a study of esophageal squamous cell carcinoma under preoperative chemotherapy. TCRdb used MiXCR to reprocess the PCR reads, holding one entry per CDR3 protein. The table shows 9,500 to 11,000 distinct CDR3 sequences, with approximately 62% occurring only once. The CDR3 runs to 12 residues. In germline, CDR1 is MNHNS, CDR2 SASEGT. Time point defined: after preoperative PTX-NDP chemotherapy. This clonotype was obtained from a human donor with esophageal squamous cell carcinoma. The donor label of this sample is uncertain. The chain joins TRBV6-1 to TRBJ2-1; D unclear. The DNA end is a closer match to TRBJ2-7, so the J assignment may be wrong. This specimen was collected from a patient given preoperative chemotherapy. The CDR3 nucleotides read TGTGCCAGCAACCCCCCACACAGTGAGCAGTACTTC. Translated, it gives CASNPPHSEQYF.